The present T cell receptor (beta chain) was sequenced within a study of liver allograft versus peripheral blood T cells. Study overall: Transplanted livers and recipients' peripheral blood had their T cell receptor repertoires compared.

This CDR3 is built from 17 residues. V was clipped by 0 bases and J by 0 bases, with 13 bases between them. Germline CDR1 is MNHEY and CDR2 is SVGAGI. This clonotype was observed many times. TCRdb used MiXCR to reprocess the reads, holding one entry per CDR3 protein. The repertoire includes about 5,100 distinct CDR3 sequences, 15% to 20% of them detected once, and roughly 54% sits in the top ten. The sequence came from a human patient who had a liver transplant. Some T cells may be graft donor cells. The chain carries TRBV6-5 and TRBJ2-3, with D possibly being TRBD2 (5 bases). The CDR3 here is CASSYSRSGTSTDTQYF. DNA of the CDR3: TGTGCCAGCAGTTACTCTCGGAGCGGCACTAGCACAGATACGCAGTATTTT.